This T cell receptor beta chain was identified during a study of cytomegalovirus exposure and HLA in healthy donors. Germline V gene lookup returns CDR1 MNHNY and CDR2 SVGAGI (reference sequence). Trimming removed 2 bases at V and 4 bases at J, with 14 bases between. The CDR3 is 15 amino acids. Nominally healthy donors were sampled, though unrecorded immune exposures were likely. The PCR employed 60 Vbeta primers together with 13 Jbeta primers. This table comes from immunoSEQ multiplex PCR, and its TCRdb copy is limited to in-frame clones, with some not included. This table holds some 91,000 clones, roughly 75% found once. This clone was observed a handful of times. Antigen: not known. Study-wide results and caveats: An analysis that was carried out later associated approximately 15,000 TCR beta sequences with HLA alleles at 0.05 false discovery rate. Reports described diagnosis of cytomegalovirus status by the classifier as highly specific and sensitive.

The receptor's source is a woman in her sixties or seventies in good health and CMV-seronegative. The chain joins TRBV6-6 to TRBJ1-1, with D possibly TRBD1 on 6 matching bases. The sequencing input was PBMCs. CDR3 DNA: TGTGCCAGCAGTTACGACAGGTCAGACAGCACTGAAGCTTTCTTT. Protein sequence: CASSYDRSDSTEAFF.